This T cell receptor (beta chain) was captured by sequencing in a study of T cells in Graves' hyperthyroidism and ophthalmopathy. Calling Graves' hyperthyroidism stable meant ophthalmopathy did not progress within 18 months. Every diagnosis used clinical symptoms, serum thyroxine and TRAb, thyroid ultrasound and orbital computed tomography. PBMCs were obtained from 10 ml fresh peripheral blood. This clonotype was recorded a few times. What was amplified from RNA transcripts were TCR beta CDR3 regions. The TCR CDR3 was amplified in a first-round RT-PCR using the HTBI primer set. TCRdb redid the calling of the multiplex PCR reads with MiXCR, one entry per CDR3 protein. The sample records roughly 350,000 distinct CDR3 sequences, 14% being singletons. Trimming removed 9 bases from V and 0 bases from J, with 9 bases in between. CDR1 is MNHEY, CDR2 SMNVEV, per germline (reference sequence). The CDR3 is 12 amino acids.

The chain recombines TRBV27 with TRBJ2-7; either TRBD1 or TRBD2 may supply D (5 bases each). The receptor's source is a young woman with Graves' hyperthyroidism. The sequenced material came from blood. CDR3 sequence: CARRGLSYEQYF. The CDR3 DNA sequence: TGTGCCAGACGGGGCCTCTCCTACGAGCAGTACTTC.